This entry features one T cell receptor (beta chain) sequence. The antigen remains unidentified. Purified naive CD4+ T cells were depleted of CD25+ Tregs. The CDR3 is 13 amino acids. Germline loops: CDR1 SGHRS, CDR2 YFSETQ. Trimming removed 2 bases at V and 2 bases at J, with 8 bases between. Study-level points and caveats: The larger cohort examined one V-J beta rearrangement, not whole repertoires. Tumor Tregs overlapped most with tumor, then blood, naive CD4+ cells.

Semi-nested PCR with Nested Universal Primer A followed constant-region reverse priming of full-length variable regions. From the 5' RACE reads, TCRdb called clonotypes with MiXCR, one entry per CDR3 protein. The table shows over 25,000 distinct CDR3 sequences, with under 30% occurring only once. This chain joins TRBV5-1 and TRBJ2-7; no clear D gene. Sequencing used naive CD4+ T cells sorted from a lymph node. Subset in this sample: naive CD4+ T cells, CD4+CD45RA+CD25-. This clonotype originated in a female donor with breast cancer. CDR3 DNA sequence: TGCGCCAGCAGCTTCTCGACAACCTACGAGCAGTACTTC. It translates to CASSFSTTYEQYF.